The 22 T cell receptor beta chains below come from one sample, sequenced in a study of CD8 T cells in ankylosing spondylitis. TCRdb re-analysed the 5' RACE reads in MiXCR, keeping a single row per CDR3 protein. The sample includes about 540,000 distinct CDR3 sequences, about 13% of them seen just once. Their cognate antigens are unknown. Study-wide results and caveats: Ankylosing spondylitis blood appeared to be characterized by a TCR beta motif of several highly homologous variants.

Sequencing input: blood, either unsorted or a sorted T cell fraction (not recorded which). The receptor set was obtained from a male donor with ankylosing spondylitis.

This clonotype was counted between two and nine times. V gene TRBV5-6 combines with J gene TRBJ2-1, with D possibly TRBD2 on 6 matching bases. V lost 3 bases and J lost 3, with 10 bases in between. From germline, CDR1 is SGHDT and CDR2 YYEEEE. This CDR3 comprises 14 residues. CDR3 protein: CASSSLSGYNEQFF. In DNA form, the CDR3 reads TGTGCCAGCAGCTCCCTTAGCGGCTACAATGAGCAGTTCTTC.

This chain joins TRBV15 and TRBJ2-7; 9 positions match TRBD2. The CDR3 has 14 amino acids. J was trimmed by 5 bases and V by 7 bases; bases with no gene match: 9. Germline CDR1 is LNHNV and CDR2 is YYDKDF (reference sequence). The CDR3 DNA reads as TGTGCCACCAACAACGCCGGGACTAGCAACGAGCAGTACTTC. It encodes CATNNAGTSNEQYF.

This clonotype was detected ten times or more. This chain uses TRBV3-1 with TRBJ1-5, with D uncertain. Germline loops: CDR1 LGHDT, CDR2 YNNKEL (reference sequence). The CDR3 consists of 12 residues. V lost 6 bases and J lost 2, with 5 bases in between. CDR3 amino acids: CASSPGNQPQHF. The CDR3 DNA reads TGTGCCAGCAGTCCCGGCAATCAGCCCCAGCATTTT.

This clonotype showed up just a few times. The genes are TRBV7-2 and TRBJ2-2; D is perhaps TRBD1 (6 bases). The length of the CDR3 is 16 residues. The germline CDR1 and CDR2 sequences are SGHTA and FQGNSA. With 5 bases removed from V and 4 bases from J, the gap between germline ends came to 17 bases. CDR3 coding DNA: TGTGCCAGCAGCCCCGTTAGGGGGAGAGGCACCGGGGAGCTGTTTTTT. Protein sequence: CASSPVRGRGTGELFF. Together with reference TRBV7-2 and TRBJ2-2, the CDR3 gives the full variable domain: GAGVSQSPSNKVTEKGKDVELRCDPISGHTALYWYRQSLGQGLEFLIYFQGNSAPDKSGLPSDRFSAERTGGSVSTLTIQRTQQEDSAVYLCASSPVRGRGTGELFFGEGSRLTVL.

There are many counts of this clonotype. The gene calls are TRBV5-1 and TRBJ2-1; 7 nucleotides match TRBD2. J gave up 1 base and V 1 base, and 8 bases lay outside the gene matches. Germline V gene sequence: CDR1 SGHRS, CDR2 YFSETQ. This CDR3 is 17 amino acids long. CDR3 region: CASSLLGAGISYNEQFF. DNA of the CDR3: TGCGCCAGCAGCTTGTTGGGAGCGGGAATATCCTACAATGAGCAGTTCTTC.

The chain joins TRBV10-3 to TRBJ1-1; D is undetermined. Trimming took 1 base from V and 4 from J, leaving 13 bases between them. Germline V gives CDR1 ENHRY, CDR2 SYGVKD. The CDR3 contains 15 residues. The DNA of the CDR3 is TGTGCCATCAGTGAGTTCGGACGGTCCAGCACTGAAGCTTTCTTT. Translated: CAISEFGRSSTEAFF.

This clonotype was recorded many times. V usage is TRBV12-3 or TRBV12-4 and J usage is TRBJ2-3; tentatively, D is TRBD1 (6 bases). The CDR3 consists of 15 residues. V gave up 1 base and J gave up 4 bases, with 12 bases separating them. CDR3 sequence reads: CASSLGGPLADTQYF. In nucleotides, the CDR3 is TGTGCCAGCAGTTTAGGGGGGCCTCTAGCAGATACGCAGTATTTT.

This chain joins TRBV5-1 and TRBJ1-1, with 7 bases matching TRBD1. The germline V gene encodes CDR1 SGHRS and CDR2 YFSETQ. The CDR3 totals 15 residues. Germline trimming cut 3 bases from V and 3 bases from J; bases unmatched to any gene: 8. The CDR3 nucleotides read TGCGCCAGCAGCTACCCGAACCAGGGGGACACTGAAGCTTTCTTT. It codes for CASSYPNQGDTEAFF.

The chain employs TRBV24-1 and TRBJ2-1, with 12 bases that match TRBD1. The CDR3 extends over 14 amino acids. V dropped 8 bases and J dropped 7; count of bases not matched to a gene: 5. In germline, CDR1 is KGHDR, CDR2 SFDVKD. The CDR3 coding sequence is TGTGCCACCATCGGGACAGGGGGCGAGAATGAGCAGTTCTTC. This sequence encodes CATIGTGGENEQFF.

The chain couples TRBV4-2 to TRBJ1-5; 7 positions agree with TRBD1. V was clipped by 0 bases and J by 3 bases; unmatched bases: 8. The CDR3 extends over 17 amino acids. CDR1 is LGHNA and CDR2 is YNFKEQ in the germline V gene. CDR3 region: CASSQEYGTVDNQPQHF. DNA for the CDR3: TGTGCCAGCAGCCAAGAGTACGGGACAGTTGACAATCAGCCCCAGCATTTT.

A few counts support this clonotype. The genes are TRBV7-2 and TRBJ2-3, with TRBD1 matching 7 bases. The CDR3 has 15 amino acids. Germline V gives CDR1 SGHTA, CDR2 FQGNSA. V shed 4 bases, J shed 2 bases, and the junction held 6 bases outside the gene matches. The CDR3 protein is CASSSPDRATDTQYF. CDR3 DNA: TGTGCCAGCAGCTCCCCAGACAGGGCCACAGATACGCAGTATTTT.

The chain combines TRBV27 with TRBJ2-5; unclear D gene. CDR1 and CDR2 (germline): MNHEY, SMNVEV (reference sequence). The CDR3 runs to 16 residues. V lost 0 bases and J 5 bases, leaving 16 bases between the germline ends. The CDR3 DNA follows: TGTGCCAGCAGTTTATCGAACCTCTACAGTGGGGAGACCCAGTACTTC. This codes for CASSLSNLYSGETQYF.

This clonotype appeared many times. The chain links TRBV6-1 to TRBJ2-7; TRBD1 agrees at 7 bases. Germline V gene sequence: CDR1 MNHNS, CDR2 SASEGT. V lost 2 bases, J lost 3 bases, and 7 bases stayed unmatched. The CDR3 consists of 15 residues. The chain's CDR3 is CASSETTGAHYEQYF. DNA for the CDR3: TGTGCCAGCAGTGAAACAACAGGGGCCCACTACGAGCAGTACTTC.

This clonotype was recorded many times. V and J are TRBV7-2 and TRBJ2-1; 8 bases align to TRBD2. CDR1 is SGHTA, CDR2 FQGNSA, per germline. J lost 10 bases, V lost 1 base, and 3 bases had no gene match. The CDR3 consists of 13 residues. The CDR3 is CASSLEREREQFF. Written as DNA, the CDR3 is TGTGCCAGCAGCTTAGAGCGGGAGCGGGAGCAGTTCTTC.

The chain is built from TRBV7-6 and TRBJ2-7; D gene ambiguous. The germline CDR1 and CDR2 sequences are SGHVS and FNYEAQ. CDR3 length equals 13 residues. With 2 bases removed from V and 1 base from J, the gap between germline ends came to 6 bases. CDR3 amino acids: CASSLRISYEQYF. The CDR3 DNA is TGTGCCAGCAGCTTACGGATATCCTACGAGCAGTACTTC.

This clonotype has a handful of counts. This sequence joins TRBV20-1 and TRBJ2-5, with a weak D call TRBD2 (5 bases). This CDR3 is built from 14 residues. V was trimmed by 5 bases and J by 5 bases, leaving 18 bases between them. CDR1 is DFQATT and CDR2 is SNEGSKA in the germline V gene (reference sequence). DNA for the CDR3: TGCAGTGCTCCTTTTACGGGTTGGAGGGAGACCCAGTACTTC. It codes for CSAPFTGWRETQYF.

This clonotype was seen ten or more times. The rearrangement joins TRBV7-9 to TRBJ2-5; D is perhaps TRBD1 or TRBD2 (5 bases each). Germline CDR1 reads SEHNR; CDR2 reads FQNEAQ (reference sequence). CDR3 length equals 15 residues. V lost 1 base and J lost 3, with 12 bases in between. CDR3 coding DNA: TGTGCCAGCAGCTTAGATGGGGGTTCGGAAGAGACCCAGTACTTC. Translation: CASSLDGGSEETQYF.

The V gene is TRBV27, the J gene TRBJ2-7, with a tentative D call TRBD1 (6 bases). The V gene lost 3 bases and the J gene lost 0 bases, with 12 bases spanning the gap. The germline V gene has CDR1 MNHEY and CDR2 SMNVEV (reference sequence). CDR3 length equals 15 residues. The CDR3 protein is CASSFQGSYSYEQYF. The CDR3 nucleotides read TGTGCCAGCAGTTTTCAGGGGTCTTACTCCTACGAGCAGTACTTC.

This chain connects TRBV14 to TRBJ2-1; D is perhaps TRBD2 (6 bases). V was shortened by 1 base and J by 4 bases, with 11 bases between the two germline ends. The CDR3 extends over 15 amino acids. Germline lookup yields CDR1 SGHDN and CDR2 FVKESK. CDR3 nucleotides: TGTGCCAGCAGCCAAGCCGGGACTGTTTACAATGAGCAGTTCTTC. It translates to CASSQAGTVYNEQFF. The full variable domain, its missing parts supplied by reference TRBV14 and TRBJ2-1, is EAGVTQFPSHSVIEKGQTVTLRCDPISGHDNLYWYRRVMGKEIKFLLHFVKESKQDESGMPNNRFLAERTGGTYSTLKVQPAELEDSGVYFCASSQAGTVYNEQFFGPGTRLTVL.

This chain links TRBV4-2 with TRBJ2-2; 7 positions agree with TRBD2. This CDR3 is 19 amino acids long. Germline CDR1 is LGHNA and CDR2 is YNFKEQ. J gave up 6 bases and V 3 bases, and 19 bases lay outside the gene matches. CDR3 nucleotide sequence: TGTGCCAGCAGCCACGAGCCCGGGACTACGGAGGAGGTCGCCGGGGAGCTGTTTTTT. This translates into CASSHEPGTTEEVAGELFF.

This clonotype was detected many times. The chain is built from TRBV29-1 and TRBJ2-1, with a weak D call TRBD1 (5 bases). Trimming took 5 bases from V and 0 from J, leaving 8 bases between them. Germline V gives CDR1 SQVTM, CDR2 ANQGSEA. The CDR3 totals 13 residues. As DNA, the CDR3 is TGCAGCGTTCTCAGGGACTCCTACAATGAGCAGTTCTTC. Translation gives CSVLRDSYNEQFF.

This clonotype was seen repeatedly, ten times or more. The chain joins TRBV5-1 to TRBJ2-7, with D unresolved. The germline V and J ends were trimmed by 1 base and 0 bases, with 5 bases remaining between them. This CDR3 has 13 residues. Per germline, CDR1 SGHRS and CDR2 YFSETQ. CDR3 coding DNA: TGCGCCAGCAGCTTGAGGGACTCCTACGAGCAGTACGTC. This codes for CASSLRDSYEQYV.